A selection of T cell receptor beta chains follows, all from one sample in a study of OX40 agonist ivuxolimab in advanced cancers. Profiled with immunoSEQ multiplex PCR; TCRdb holds only in-frame clones, not every one. The sample has about 26,000 clones, about 87% seen once. The sequences come from CD4+ or CD8+ T cells sorted from blood, collected in a trial of the OX40 agonist ivuxolimab. Receptors were obtained from an adult with an advanced solid tumor such as melanoma, head and neck, liver or kidney cancer. Each CDR3 is given with its conserved first and last residue. D genes are given only for firm matches. Only part of the rows carry a size: once, few, many, or a class if the clone is expanded.

-	-	TRBJ2-2	TRBV27	17	CASSQNSFSLGTGELFF	TGTGCCAGCAGTCAAAACAGTTTCTCCCTAGGGACCGGGGAGCTGTTTTTT
-	-	TRBJ2-7	TRBV7-9	11	CASSLQYEQYF	TGTGCCAGCAGCTTACAGTACGAGCAGTACTTC
TRBD2	once	TRBJ2-7	TRBV7-9	16	CASSFSSGESSYEQYF	TGTGCCAGCAGCTTTTCTAGCGGGGAGAGCTCCTACGAGCAGTACTTC
TRBD2	-	TRBJ2-1	TRBV19	14	CASSISGGLNEQFF	TGTGCCAGTAGTATCAGCGGGGGGCTCAATGAGCAGTTCTTC
TRBD2	-	TRBJ2-7	TRBV5-6	16	CASSHRLAGQTYEQYF	TGTGCCAGCAGCCATCGCCTAGCGGGTCAAACCTACGAGCAGTACTTC
-	-	TRBJ1-4	TRBV19	13	CATKGATNEKLFF	TGTGCCACTAAGGGGGCAACTAATGAAAAACTGTTTTTT
-	-	TRBJ2-7	TRBV6-4	14	CASSAHRDSSEQYF	TGTGCCAGCAGTGCACACAGGGACTCCTCCGAGCAGTACTTC
-	-	TRBJ1-1	TRBV6-5	13	CASSPSEGGEAFF	TGTGCCAGCAGTCCCTCAGAAGGGGGAGAAGCTTTCTTT
TRBD1	-	TRBJ1-6	TRBV2	14	CASSPGTGNSPLHF	TGTGCCAGCAGTCCCGGGACAGGAAATTCACCCCTCCACTTT
-	-	TRBJ2-7	TRBV2	12	CATVGLSYEQYF	TGTGCCACCGTGGGCCTCTCCTACGAGCAGTACTTC
-	-	TRBJ1-5	TRBV7-9	14	CASSLAQRDQPQHF	TGTGCCAGCAGCTTAGCGCAAAGGGACCAGCCCCAGCATTTT
TRBD1	-	TRBJ1-3	TRBV7-2	15	CASSLDRGDGNTIYF	TGTGCCAGCAGCCTGGACAGGGGTGATGGAAACACCATATATTTT
-	-	TRBJ2-7	TRBV28	13	CASSLMGWGEQYF	TGTGCCAGCAGTTTAATGGGCTGGGGCGAGCAGTACTTC
TRBD1	-	TRBJ1-2	TRBV5-1	15	CASSYRSTGDYGYTF	TGCGCCAGCAGCTACCGATCGACAGGGGACTATGGCTACACCTTC
-	once	TRBJ1-1	TRBV28	14	CASSFLLRAGEAFF	TGTGCCAGCAGTTTTTTATTAAGGGCAGGTGAAGCTTTCTTT
TRBD2	-	TRBJ2-3	TRBV9	15	CASSVVTSGTDTQYF	TGTGCCAGCAGCGTAGTCACTAGCGGCACAGATACGCAGTATTTT
-	-	TRBJ1-5	TRBV6-5	14	CASSKQGRGEPQHF	TGTGCCAGCAGTAAACAGGGTAGAGGTGAGCCCCAGCATTTT
TRBD1	-	TRBJ2-3	TRBV28	16	CASSLSDREDTDTQYF	TGTGCCAGCAGTCTTTCGGACAGGGAAGACACAGATACGCAGTATTTT
TRBD2	-	TRBJ2-3	TRBV11-3	19	CASSLVFPPGLAGPDTQYF	TGTGCCAGCAGCTTAGTTTTCCCACCGGGACTAGCGGGTCCAGATACGCAGTATTTT
-	once	TRBJ2-6	TRBV27	15	CASSLSGAGANVLTF	TGTGCCAGCAGTTTATCGGGGGCTGGGGCCAACGTCCTGACTTTC
TRBD2	once	TRBJ2-5	TRBV4-3	19	CASSQDRSTSGGLQETQYF	TGCGCCAGCAGCCAAGACCGCTCTACTAGCGGGGGCCTCCAAGAGACCCAGTACTTC
-	-	TRBJ2-5	TRBV28	14	CASSTPGLQETQYF	TGTGCCAGCAGTACCCCGGGCTTACAAGAGACCCAGTACTTC
-	-	TRBJ1-5	TRBV4-1	14	CASSRDTLREPQHF	TGCGCCAGCAGCCGGGACACCCTAAGGGAGCCCCAGCATTTT
-	-	TRBJ1-5	TRBV7-9	14	CASSLRGSNQPQHF	TGTGCCAGCAGCTTACGAGGTAGCAATCAGCCCCAGCATTTT
-	few	TRBJ1-5	TRBV25-1	14	CASSESGYGQPQHF	TGTGCCAGCAGTGAGTCGGGGTACGGTCAGCCCCAGCATTTT
TRBD2	-	TRBJ2-7	TRBV4-2	18	CASSQDYRTSGASYEQYF	TGTGCCAGCAGCCAAGATTATCGGACTAGCGGGGCCTCCTACGAGCAGTACTTC